Listed below are T cell receptor beta chains from one sample, sequenced in a study of blood T cell repertoires in COVID-19. The table came from immunoSEQ multiplex PCR; TCRdb's copy has only in-frame clones and leaves some out. The sample consists of some 240,000 clones, 90% to 95% of them appearing once. Sequencing input: peripheral blood. These receptors all come from a man in his sixties with COVID-19, enrolled during active disease. CDR3s include the opening cysteine and the closing phenylalanine or tryptophan. A D gene is named only where the DNA matches it firmly. Clone size appears in some rows only: once, few, many, or a class for an expanded clone.

len	j_gene	v_gene	d_gene	abundance	CDR3nt	CDR3aa
15	TRBJ2-3	TRBV6-4	TRBD1	.	TGTGCCAGCAGCCTTAACAGGGGATTGGCAGATACGCAGTATTTT	CASSLNRGLADTQYF
16	TRBJ1-1	TRBV6-6	TRBD1	.	TGTGCCAGCAGTTCGGGGGCCAACAGGGGGAACACTGAAGCTTTCTTT	CASSSGANRGNTEAFF
13	TRBJ2-3	TRBV19	.	.	TGTGCCAGTACCCCCCAGGGTAAGGATACGCAGTATTTT	CASTPQGKDTQYF
15	TRBJ1-6	TRBV7-2	TRBD1	.	TGTGCCAGCAGCTTCCAGTGGACAGGAAATTCACCCCTCCACTTT	CASSFQWTGNSPLHF
14	TRBJ1-2	TRBV5-1	.	.	TGCGCCAGCAGCCCTAATCTACAGCACTATGGCTACACCTTC	CASSPNLQHYGYTF
16	TRBJ2-7	TRBV6-2/TRBV6-3	.	.	TGTGCCAGCAGTTACTCAGGCAGGGGATATCCCTACGAGCAGTACTTC	CASSYSGRGYPYEQYF
13	TRBJ2-1	TRBV5-1	.	few	TGCGCCAGCAGCTTGGATAAGGGGAATGAGCAGTTCTTC	CASSLDKGNEQFF
14	TRBJ1-6	TRBV19	.	.	TGTGCCAGTAGGGATGACAGATATAATTCACCCCTCCACTTT	CASRDDRYNSPLHF
16	TRBJ1-2	TRBV7-2	.	.	TGTGCCAGCAGCTTAGTGGAGGGGCGAGAGGGGAAAGGCTACACCTTC	CASSLVEGREGKGYTF
15	TRBJ1-6	TRBV4-1	.	.	TGCGCCAGCAGCCAAGAAGAGACAGTTAATTCACCCCTCCACTTT	CASSQEETVNSPLHF
15	TRBJ1-2	TRBV4-2	.	.	TGTGCCAGCAGCTACGACGCGGGGCTTAACTATGGCTACACCTTC	CASSYDAGLNYGYTF
13	TRBJ2-7	TRBV12-3/TRBV12-4	TRBD1	.	TGTGCCAGCAGGAGACAGGGCTTCGGGGAGCAGTACTTC	CASRRQGFGEQYF
15	TRBJ2-1	TRBV7-3	.	.	TGTGCCAGCAGCCCCTTCGGGGGTAGCGGCAATGAGCAGTTCTTC	CASSPFGGSGNEQFF
11	TRBJ2-7	TRBV6-5	.	.	TGTGCCAGCAGGGACTTTTACGAGCAGTACTTC	CASRDFYEQYF
13	TRBJ2-7	TRBV3-1/TRBV3-2	.	.	TGTGCCAGCAGCCAAGGTGGAGGGAAGGAGCAGTACTTC	CASSQGGGKEQYF
13	TRBJ1-1	TRBV12-3/TRBV12-4	.	.	TGTGCCAGCACTCCGACAGGGAACACTGAAGCTTTCTTT	CASTPTGNTEAFF
13	TRBJ2-3	TRBV10-3	.	.	TGTGCCATCGGAAGACAGGCCCAAGATACGCAGTATTTT	CAIGRQAQDTQYF
14	TRBJ1-5	TRBV6-5	TRBD1	.	TGTGCCAGCAGCCCCGACAGGGGAAATCAGCCCCAGCATTTT	CASSPDRGNQPQHF
16	TRBJ1-2	TRBV2	.	.	TGTGCCAGCAGTGATCCCCGGCAGGGCGGTAACTATGGCTACACCTTC	CASSDPRQGGNYGYTF
15	TRBJ2-7	TRBV5-4	.	.	TGTGCCAGCAGCGGAGGGGACTCCGGCTCCTACGAGCAGTACTTC	CASSGGDSGSYEQYF
19	TRBJ1-6	TRBV4-1	.	.	TGCGCCAGCAGCCAAGTTCCCCCTGGACAGTCGAGCCTAAATTCACCCCTCCACTTT	CASSQVPPGQSSLNSPLHF
12	TRBJ1-1	TRBV3-1/TRBV3-2	.	.	TGTGCCAGCAGACAGGCTAGCACTGAAGCTTTCTTT	CASRQASTEAFF
16	TRBJ1-1	TRBV4-1	.	.	TGCGCCAGCAGCCAAGTGGGCCGAACCATGAACACTGAAGCTTTCTTT	CASSQVGRTMNTEAFF
16	TRBJ2-6	TRBV5-6	.	.	TGTGCCAGCACGCCGGGACATTACTCTGGGGCCAACGTCCTGACTTTC	CASTPGHYSGANVLTF
14	TRBJ1-4	TRBV6-6	TRBD1	.	TGTGCCAGCAGTTCGGGACAGCTAAATGAAAAACTGTTTTTT	CASSSGQLNEKLFF
15	TRBJ1-2	TRBV5-1	TRBD1	.	TGCGCCAGCAGCTTGGACGACAGGGCCCTCCGGGGCTACACCTTC	CASSLDDRALRGYTF
14	TRBJ2-7	TRBV7-2	TRBD2	.	TGTGCCAGCAGCTCCCCCAACGCGGGGGGCGAGCAGTACTTC	CASSSPNAGGEQYF
16	TRBJ1-3	TRBV5-4	TRBD1	once	TGTGCCAGCAGCCCGACAGGGGGGGACTCTGGAAACACCATATATTTT	CASSPTGGDSGNTIYF
14	TRBJ1-2	TRBV28	.	.	TGTGCCAGCAGTTTCGGTTCGATAGAGTATGGCTACACCTTC	CASSFGSIEYGYTF
15	TRBJ1-6	TRBV10-1	.	.	TGCGCTCGCTGGGGGCGCCAAGGTCTCAATAGGCCCCTCCACTTT	CARWGRQGLNRPLHF
15	TRBJ2-2	TRBV7-2	.	.	TGTGCCAGCAGCTGGCAGGGACAAGTCACCGGGGAGCTGTTTTTT	CASSWQGQVTGELFF
14	TRBJ2-7	TRBV5-1	TRBD1	.	TGCGCCAGCAGCTTGGGAACAGGGGGCTACGAGCAGTACTTC	CASSLGTGGYEQYF
13	TRBJ1-4	TRBV7-9	.	.	TGTGCCAGCAGCTTCGGGGGAAATGAAAAACTGTTTTTT	CASSFGGNEKLFF
11	TRBJ1-1	TRBV28	.	once	TGTGCCAGCAAGAGGAACACTGAAGCTTTCTTT	CASKRNTEAFF
16	TRBJ2-7	TRBV20-1	TRBD2	.	TGCAGTGCTAGTGGACTAGGGACCGCACAAAAGGACGAGCAGTACTTC	CSASGLGTAQKDEQYF
14	TRBJ2-3	TRBV5-6	.	.	TGTGCCAGCAGCTTCTTCTCCCTCGGGGATACGCAGTATTTT	CASSFFSLGDTQYF
13	TRBJ2-2	TRBV9	TRBD1	.	TGTGCCAGCAGCGTCCAGGGGGCCGGGGAGCTGTTTTTT	CASSVQGAGELFF
15	TRBJ1-1	TRBV27	.	.	TGTGCCAGCAGTTTGGGGCCTCCGGGGGACACTGAAGCTTTCTTT	CASSLGPPGDTEAFF
17	TRBJ1-2	TRBV27	TRBD1	.	TGTGCCAGCAGTCCCCGGACAGGGGGCGCTGGTATCTATGGCTACACCTTC	CASSPRTGGAGIYGYTF
13	TRBJ1-5	TRBV19	.	.	TGTGCCAGTGGGCGGGGGTCCAATCAGCCCCAGCATTTT	CASGRGSNQPQHF
14	TRBJ2-3	TRBV29-1	TRBD2	.	TGCAGCGTGTTAGCGGGAGTAAGCACAGATACGCAGTATTTT	CSVLAGVSTDTQYF
16	TRBJ2-3	TRBV3-1/TRBV3-2	.	.	TGTGCCAGCAGCCTAAAGACAGGTACTAGCACAGATACGCAGTATTTT	CASSLKTGTSTDTQYF
14	TRBJ2-2	TRBV6-5	.	.	TGTGCCAGCAAACCCTGGCAGGGCTACGGGGAGCTGTTTTTT	CASKPWQGYGELFF
13	TRBJ2-7	TRBV25-1	TRBD1	.	TGTGCCAGCGGCCGGGGACAGCCCTACGAGCAGTACTTC	CASGRGQPYEQYF
14	TRBJ2-3	TRBV19	TRBD1	.	TGTGCCAGTTTAGGGGACAGAGGGGCAGATACGCAGTATTTT	CASLGDRGADTQYF
13	TRBJ2-2	TRBV19	.	.	TGTGCCAGTAGTTTTCAGGGAACCGGGGAGCTGTTTTTT	CASSFQGTGELFF
12	TRBJ1-1	TRBV6-5	.	.	TGTGCTTTCAGGGGCACCGGGACTGAAGCTTTCTTT	CAFRGTGTEAFF
14	TRBJ1-2	TRBV27	TRBD1	.	TGTGCCAGCAGGGGGGACAGGGGAAGCTATGGCTACACCTTC	CASRGDRGSYGYTF
12	TRBJ1-5	TRBV29-1	.	once	TGCAGCGTTGAGACAGGCGGGCAGCCCCAGCATTTT	CSVETGGQPQHF
15	TRBJ2-1	TRBV2	TRBD2	.	TGTGCCAGCAGTGCCCTGGGCGGGAGTTACAATGAGCAGTTCTTC	CASSALGGSYNEQFF
13	TRBJ2-7	TRBV9	TRBD1	.	TGTGCCAGCAGCGAACGGACAGGATACGAGCAGTACTTC	CASSERTGYEQYF
16	TRBJ1-6	TRBV30	.	.	TGTGCCTGGACCCCTGTCCCGACTCTGATGGGTTCACCCCTCCACTTT	CAWTPVPTLMGSPLHF
17	TRBJ1-1	TRBV6-7	.	.	TGTGCCAGCAGTTACACGGAATTACAGGGTAAGAACACTGAAGCTTTCTTT	CASSYTELQGKNTEAFF